The rows below give T cell receptor beta chains drawn from one sample of a study of beta chain features in type 1 diabetes. Produced via immunoSEQ multiplex PCR; TCRdb's table is partial and in-frame only. The sample has 900,000 or so clones; about 17% are singletons. The specimen was naive CD4+ T cells from blood. The receptors were gathered from a woman aged 18-29 years in good health. Both conserved end residues are part of each CDR3. A D gene is named only where the DNA matches it firmly. Where a row states a size, it is once, few, many or the class of an expanded clone; other rows omit it.

TRBV23-1	TRBJ2-1	many	.	TGCGCCAGCAGTCACGACAGACTCAATGAGCAGTTCTTC	CASSHDRLNEQFF
TRBV7-2	TRBJ2-1	.	.	TGTGCCAGCAGCACCAGGGGAAATGAGCAGTTCTTC	CASSTRGNEQFF
TRBV4-1	TRBJ2-1	few	.	TGCGCCAGCAGCCAACCGCGACTGTCCCGCTCCTACAATGAGCAGTTCTTC	CASSQPRLSRSYNEQFF
TRBV19	TRBJ1-1	.	.	TGTGCCAGTAGTCCCCGGGGGTACACTGAAGCTTTCTTT	CASSPRGYTEAFF
TRBV13	TRBJ2-5	few	TRBD1	TGTGCCAGCAGCTGGACGGAAATTGGACAGGCGTACCAAGAGACCCAGTACTTC	CASSWTEIGQAYQETQYF
TRBV11-2	TRBJ2-5	few	.	TGTGCCAGCAGCTTAGTCAGGGTTGGGGACCAGTACTTC	CASSLVRVGDQYF
TRBV9	TRBJ2-3	few	.	TGTGCCAGCAGCGTAGGGGGCACAGATACGCAGTATTTT	CASSVGGTDTQYF
TRBV10-3	TRBJ2-2	.	TRBD2	TGTGCCACCATCCCAACGGGAGGGATGAACACCGGGGAGCTGTTTTTT	CATIPTGGMNTGELFF
TRBV6-5	TRBJ2-7	few	.	TGTGCCAGCAGCCCACATTTGGGTAGCTACGAGCAGTACTTC	CASSPHLGSYEQYF
TRBV19	TRBJ2-4	.	.	TGTGCCACGACCCAACAAGCACACCTAGCCAAAAACATTCAGTACTTC	CATTQQAHLAKNIQYF
TRBV9	TRBJ2-1	.	TRBD2	TGTGCCAGCAGCGTACTAGGGACTAGCGCACTGGAGCAGTTCTTC	CASSVLGTSALEQFF
TRBV21-1	TRBJ1-2	few	.	TGTGCCAGCAGCCGGGGGCACCTCGCGGGGAAGTATGGCTACACCTTC	CASSRGHLAGKYGYTF
TRBV27	TRBJ2-7	few	TRBD2	TGTGCCAGCAGTTACAACCCTCCGACTAGCGGGAGGGCAAGTAGTTCCGAGCAGTACTTC	CASSYNPPTSGRASSSEQYF
TRBV9	TRBJ2-5	few	.	TGTGCCAGCAGCGTACATGGGCGTGCGGGGCAAGAGACCCAGTACTTC	CASSVHGRAGQETQYF
TRBV10-3	TRBJ2-1	.	TRBD2	TGTGCCATCAGTTTTAGCGGGAGAGGCGATGAGCAGTTCTTC	CAISFSGRGDEQFF
TRBV28	TRBJ2-1	.	.	TGTGCCAGCAGTTTAAGTAGAGAGCAGTTCTTC	CASSLSREQFF
TRBV10-3	TRBJ2-3	.	TRBD2	TGTGCCATCAGTGAGGCCCCGGGACTAGCGGGATTCGGCACAGATACGCAGTATTTT	CAISEAPGLAGFGTDTQYF
TRBV20-1	TRBJ1-5	.	.	TGCAGTGCCGCGGCAGGGCAGCCCCAGCATTTT	CSAAAGQPQHF
TRBV4-1	TRBJ1-2	.	.	TGCGCCAGCAGCCAAGAAGCCGGGGCCCGTCGCTACACCTTC	CASSQEAGARRYTF
TRBV2	TRBJ1-2	.	TRBD1	TGTGCCAGCACTGGGGGGACAGGTTTCTATGGCTACACCTTC	CASTGGTGFYGYTF
TRBV7-2	TRBJ2-1	.	.	TGTGCCAGCAGCTTAGTATCGGGACTGACGAACAATGAGCAGTTCTTC	CASSLVSGLTNNEQFF
TRBV25-1	TRBJ1-2	.	TRBD1	TGTGCCAGCAGTGAGACGGGACAGAGGAGCTACACCTTC	CASSETGQRSYTF
TRBV9	TRBJ1-1	few	.	TGTGCCAGCAGCAAGGGACGGATGAACACTGAAGCTTTCTTT	CASSKGRMNTEAFF
TRBV9	TRBJ2-1	few	TRBD2	TGTGCCAGCAGCGTGGGGGGGACTAGCTACAATGAGCAGTTCTTC	CASSVGGTSYNEQFF
TRBV5-1	TRBJ2-5	few	.	TGCGCCAGCAGCGGCGGACAGCGCCAAGAGACCCAGTACTTC	CASSGGQRQETQYF
TRBV18	TRBJ2-1	.	TRBD1	TGTGCCAGCTCACGTGGGCAGGGGGCTATATATGAGCAGTTCTTC	CASSRGQGAIYEQFF
TRBV7-9	TRBJ2-2	.	.	TGTGCCAGCAGCTACAGGGAATCCGGGGAGCTGTTTTTT	CASSYRESGELFF
TRBV7-8	TRBJ2-3	few	TRBD1	TGTGCCAGCAGCACCCTCTTGAGGGGCGGGACAGGGGCCCCTGATTTT	CASSTLLRGGTGAPDF
TRBV7-3	TRBJ2-2	.	.	TGTGCCAGCAGCTTAACCCCACCCGGGGAGCTGTTTTTT	CASSLTPPGELFF
TRBV15	TRBJ2-6	.	.	TGTGCCACCAGTCGCAGAAACTCTGGGGCCAACGTCCTGACTTTC	CATSRRNSGANVLTF
TRBV2	TRBJ1-1	few	TRBD1	TGTGCCAACAAAGACAGGGGCAACACTGAAGCTTTCTTT	CANKDRGNTEAFF
TRBV18	TRBJ2-7	.	.	TGTGCCAGCTCACCTGGAACCGGGGCTTACGAGCAGTACTTC	CASSPGTGAYEQYF
TRBV5-8	TRBJ2-5	.	.	TGTGCCAGCAGCTTCTTGGAGACCCAGTACTTC	CASSFLETQYF
TRBV29-1	TRBJ2-3	.	.	TGCAGCGTTTTAGGAGCAGCCGCCACAGATACGCAGTATTTT	CSVLGAAATDTQYF
TRBV6-5	TRBJ2-1	.	.	TGTGCCAGCAGTTACTGGGCCCAGGGGAACAATGAGCAGTTCTTC	CASSYWAQGNNEQFF
TRBV7-2	TRBJ2-2	.	TRBD2	TGTGCCAGCAGCTTGGGGCTAGCGGGAGTCACCGGGGAGCTGTTTTTT	CASSLGLAGVTGELFF
TRBV7-2	TRBJ2-5	.	.	TGTGCCAGCGGGCTATGGGGGGAACAAGAGACCCAGTACTTC	CASGLWGEQETQYF
TRBV5-6	TRBJ2-1	.	.	TGTGCCAGCAGCTTGATGGGTCAGCATGAGCAGTTCTTC	CASSLMGQHEQFF
TRBV7-2	TRBJ2-7	few	TRBD2	TGTGCCAGCAGACCGACTAGCGGGAAATACGAGCAGTACTTC	CASRPTSGKYEQYF
TRBV7-6	TRBJ2-1	few	TRBD2	TGTGCCAGCAGCTTAGATCTAGCGGGAGGGCCTGAGCAGTTCTTC	CASSLDLAGGPEQFF
TRBV25-1	TRBJ1-2	.	.	TGTGCCAGCAGTGAAAACTATCCCTATGGCTACACCTTC	CASSENYPYGYTF
TRBV27	TRBJ2-1	.	.	TGTGCCAGCAGTTTCCCCCCATTGTACGGTGAGCAGTTCTTC	CASSFPPLYGEQFF
TRBV6-1	TRBJ2-7	.	.	TGTGCCAGCAACCCAGGGGTGCATATCTCCTACGAGCAGTACTTC	CASNPGVHISYEQYF
TRBV10-2	TRBJ2-2	.	.	TGCGCCAGCACCTCACTAACCGGGGAGCTGTTTTTT	CASTSLTGELFF
TRBV4-2	TRBJ2-2	.	TRBD2	TGTGCCAGCAGCCAAGCCCTAGCGGGCCCCGGGGAGCTGTTTTTT	CASSQALAGPGELFF
TRBV5-5	TRBJ2-2	.	TRBD1	TGTGCCAGCAGCCGGGGACAGGGAACCGGGGAGCTGTTTTTT	CASSRGQGTGELFF
TRBV28	TRBJ1-2	.	TRBD1	TGTGCCAGCAGCCACGGACAGGGCCTCTATGGCTACACCTTC	CASSHGQGLYGYTF
TRBV28	TRBJ2-1	few	TRBD1	TGTGCCAGCAGTTCCGGGACAGGGGGCTTCTTC	CASSSGTGGFF
TRBV23-1	TRBJ2-5	.	.	TGCGCCAGCAGTCAATGCCGACAGGACAAAGAGACCCAGTACTTC	CASSQCRQDKETQYF
TRBV4-1	TRBJ2-1	few	.	TGCGCCAGCAGACCCTTCACAGGGAAGGGCAATGAGCAGTTCTTC	CASRPFTGKGNEQFF
TRBV19	TRBJ2-1	few	TRBD2	TGTGCCAGTAAGGACATCCGTAGCGGGAGCTACTCCTACAATGAGCAGTTCTTC	CASKDIRSGSYSYNEQFF
TRBV21-1	TRBJ2-3	few	.	TGTGCCAGCAGCAAAGTTGGGGGCGGAGATACGCAGTATTTT	CASSKVGGGDTQYF
TRBV2	TRBJ2-1	.	TRBD2	TGTGCCAGCAAAGGACTAGCGGGAGCAGGTGAGCAGTTCTTC	CASKGLAGAGEQFF